This T cell receptor (beta chain) was documented in a study of cytomegalovirus exposure and HLA in healthy donors. CDR1 is LGHNA, CDR2 YNFKEQ, per germline. V dropped 1 base and J dropped 1 base, with 12 bases sitting between them. This CDR3 region has 16 residues. With regard to this clone: What it binds is not known.

The PCR contained 60 Vbeta and 13 Jbeta primers. Measured with immunoSEQ multiplex PCR; TCRdb has only the in-frame clones, and not every one. The sample table includes 140,000 to 150,000 clones. All the people who gave samples were healthy bone marrow donors. General study points: Most observed TCR sequences were rare, whereas some public TCRs were detected in many donors. A cluster of highly shared sequence variants was likely a sequencing artifact. The study listed roughly 160 cytomegalovirus-associated TCR beta chains.

The source of this sequence is a male donor in good health and CMV-seronegative. V gene TRBV4-2 combines with J gene TRBJ2-3; possibly TRBD2 for D (6 bases). The sample comprised PBMCs. CDR3 sequence: CASSQGGMMGTDTQYF. The CDR3 bases are TGTGCCAGCAGCCAAGGCGGGATGATGGGCACAGATACGCAGTATTTT.